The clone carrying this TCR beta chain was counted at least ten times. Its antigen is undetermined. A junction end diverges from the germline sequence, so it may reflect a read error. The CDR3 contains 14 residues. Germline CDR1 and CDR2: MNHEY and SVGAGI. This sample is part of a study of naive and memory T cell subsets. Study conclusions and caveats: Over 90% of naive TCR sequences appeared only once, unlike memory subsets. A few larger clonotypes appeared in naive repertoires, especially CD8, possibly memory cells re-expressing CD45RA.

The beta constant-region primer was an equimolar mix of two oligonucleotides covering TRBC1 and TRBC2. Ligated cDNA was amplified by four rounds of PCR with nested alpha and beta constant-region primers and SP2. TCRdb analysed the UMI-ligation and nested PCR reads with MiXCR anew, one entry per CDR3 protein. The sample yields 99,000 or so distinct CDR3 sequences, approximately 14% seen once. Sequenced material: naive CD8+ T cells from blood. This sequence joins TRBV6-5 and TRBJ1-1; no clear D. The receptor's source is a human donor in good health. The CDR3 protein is CASSLRSEYTEAFF. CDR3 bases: TGTGCCAGTAGTTTAAGGTCAGAGTACACTGAAGCTTTCTTT.